This T cell receptor (beta chain) was retrieved from a study of OX40 agonist ivuxolimab in advanced cancers. The overall study: Every patient in dose escalation had hepatocellular carcinoma, melanoma, renal cell or head and neck cancer. Eligibility rules accepted prior anti-PD-1, anti-PD-L1 or anti-CTLA-4 therapy, and 35% to 40% had some.

The CDR3 is 17 amino acids. Germline loops: CDR1 SGHTA, CDR2 FQGNSA. Trimming pared 5 bases from V and 3 bases from J, leaving 20 bases between. Clones were read by immunoSEQ multiplex PCR, and TCRdb kept only the in-frame ones, dropping some. The sample consists of 75,000 to 100,000 clones, over 65% of them appearing once. The genes are TRBV7-2 and TRBJ2-1; the D gene is possibly TRBD2 (7 bases). This sample comprised CD4+ or CD8+ T cells sorted from blood, obtained in a trial of the OX40 agonist ivuxolimab. The sequence was obtained from an adult with an advanced solid tumor such as melanoma, head and neck, liver or kidney cancer. CDR3 region: CASSAGGLAGIYNEQFF. Written as DNA, the CDR3 is TGTGCCAGCAGCGCCGGGGGGCTAGCAGGCATCTACAATGAGCAGTTCTTC.